The clone carrying this TCR beta chain turned up a few times. Its antigen is not identified. Most PBMC samples had 480 ng input DNA in six replicates. The method was immunoSEQ multiplex PCR; TCRdb's version includes in-frame clones alone and lacks a portion of them. The data hold more than 25,000 clones, with more than 65% observed a single time. Time point specified: after neoadjuvant nivolumab, at surgical resection. Analysis of PBMCs was direct, with no culture step. These data come from a study of neoadjuvant anti-PD-1 for oral cavity cancer. As for the study in general: Patients without progression got a fourth dose around day 43. Findings and caveats of the study: Treg/Th17 ratio rose with pretreatment blood and fell with post-treatment tumor TCRbeta clonality.

V gave up 5 bases and J gave up 11 bases, with 13 bases separating them. Germline CDR1 is WNHNN and CDR2 is SYGVQD (reference sequence). The length of the CDR3 is 13 residues. Sequencing used PBMCs, obtained after nivolumab (anti-PD-1) treatment. This sequence was found in a person aged 35 to 85 with oral cavity squamous cell carcinoma. The rearrangement uses TRBV10-1 and TRBJ1-6, with a weak D call TRBD1 (5 bases). CDR3 residues: CASSSGLVAPLHF. The CDR3 DNA is TGCGCCAGCAGTTCAGGGTTGGTGGCACCCCTCCACTTT.